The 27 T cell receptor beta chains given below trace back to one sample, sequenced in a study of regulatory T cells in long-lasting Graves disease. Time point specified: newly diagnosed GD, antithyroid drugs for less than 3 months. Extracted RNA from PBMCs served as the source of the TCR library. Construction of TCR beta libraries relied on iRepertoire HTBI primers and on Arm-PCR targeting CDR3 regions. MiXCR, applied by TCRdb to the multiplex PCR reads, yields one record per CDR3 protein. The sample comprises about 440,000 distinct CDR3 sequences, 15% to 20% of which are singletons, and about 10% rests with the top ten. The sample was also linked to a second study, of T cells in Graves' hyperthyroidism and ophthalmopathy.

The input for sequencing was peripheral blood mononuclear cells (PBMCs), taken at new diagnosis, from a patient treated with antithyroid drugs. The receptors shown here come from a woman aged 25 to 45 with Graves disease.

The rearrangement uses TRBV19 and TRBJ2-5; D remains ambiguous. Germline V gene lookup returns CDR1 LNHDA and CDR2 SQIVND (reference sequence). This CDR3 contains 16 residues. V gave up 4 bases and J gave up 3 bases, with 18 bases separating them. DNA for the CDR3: TGTGCCAGTAGTACCACCCTGGGCAGTTGGAAAGAGACCCAGTACTTC. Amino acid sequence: CASSTTLGSWKETQYF.

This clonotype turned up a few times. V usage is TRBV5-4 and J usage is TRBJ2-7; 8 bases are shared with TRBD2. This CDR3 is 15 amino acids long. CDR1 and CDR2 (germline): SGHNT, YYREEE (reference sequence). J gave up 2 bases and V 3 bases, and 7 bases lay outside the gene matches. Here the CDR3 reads CASSSQRERAYEQYF. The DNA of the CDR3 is TGTGCCAGCAGCTCCCAGCGGGAGAGGGCCTACGAGCAGTACTTC. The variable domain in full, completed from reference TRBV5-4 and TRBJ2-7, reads ETGVTQSPTHLIKTRGQQVTLRCSSQSGHNTVSWYQQALGQGPQFIFQYYREEENGRGNFPPRFSGLQFPNYSSELNVNALELDDSALYLCASSSQRERAYEQYFGPGTRLTVT.

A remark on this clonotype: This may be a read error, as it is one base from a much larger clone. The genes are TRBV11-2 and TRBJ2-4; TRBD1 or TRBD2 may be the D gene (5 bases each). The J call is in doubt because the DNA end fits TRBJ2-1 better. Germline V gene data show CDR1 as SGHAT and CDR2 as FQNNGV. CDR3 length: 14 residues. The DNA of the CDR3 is TGTGCCAGCAGCTTAGATCGAGGGGTGGATGATCAGTTCTTC. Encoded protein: CASSLDRGVDDQFF.

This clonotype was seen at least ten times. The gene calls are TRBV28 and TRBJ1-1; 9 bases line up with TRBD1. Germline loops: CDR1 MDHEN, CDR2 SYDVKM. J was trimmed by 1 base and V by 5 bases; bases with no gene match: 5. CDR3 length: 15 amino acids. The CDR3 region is CASSLPGQGNTEAFF. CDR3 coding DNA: TGTGCCAGCAGTCTACCGGGACAGGGGAACACTGAAGCTTTCTTT.

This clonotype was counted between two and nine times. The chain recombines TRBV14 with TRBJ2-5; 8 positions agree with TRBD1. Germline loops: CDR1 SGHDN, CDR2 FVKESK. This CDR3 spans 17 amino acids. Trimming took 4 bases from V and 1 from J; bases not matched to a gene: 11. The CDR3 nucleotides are TGTGCCAGCAGCCCCCTACGCGGGGACAGGTCCCAAGAGACCCAGTACTTC. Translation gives CASSPLRGDRSQETQYF.

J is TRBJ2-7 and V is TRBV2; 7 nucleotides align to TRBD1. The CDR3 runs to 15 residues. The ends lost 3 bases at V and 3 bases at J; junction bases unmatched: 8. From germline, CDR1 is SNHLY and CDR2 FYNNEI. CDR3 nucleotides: TGTGCCAGCAGTGACCCTGGGACAGAAGGCTACGAGCAGTACTTC. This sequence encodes CASSDPGTEGYEQYF.

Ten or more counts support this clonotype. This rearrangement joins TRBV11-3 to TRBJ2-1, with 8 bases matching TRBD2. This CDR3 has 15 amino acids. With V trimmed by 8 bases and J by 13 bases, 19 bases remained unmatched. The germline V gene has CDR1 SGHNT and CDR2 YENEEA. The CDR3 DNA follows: TGTGCCAGCTCCCGGGGGGGGCAAGGGGGGCTCACCCAGTTCTTC. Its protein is CASSRGGQGGLTQFF.

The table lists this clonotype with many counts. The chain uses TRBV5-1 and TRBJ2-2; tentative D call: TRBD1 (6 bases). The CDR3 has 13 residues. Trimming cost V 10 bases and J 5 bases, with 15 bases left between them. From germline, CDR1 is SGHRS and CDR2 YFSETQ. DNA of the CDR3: TGCGCCTGCGAACAGGGCCGGACCGGGGAGCTGTTTTTT. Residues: CACEQGRTGELFF.

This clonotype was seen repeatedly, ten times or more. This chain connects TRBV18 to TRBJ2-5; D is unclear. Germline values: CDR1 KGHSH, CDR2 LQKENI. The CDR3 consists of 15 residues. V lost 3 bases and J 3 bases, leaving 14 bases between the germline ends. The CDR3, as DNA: TGTGCCAGCTCACCCGATCAGGAGCCCAAAGAGACCCAGTACTTC. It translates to CASSPDQEPKETQYF.

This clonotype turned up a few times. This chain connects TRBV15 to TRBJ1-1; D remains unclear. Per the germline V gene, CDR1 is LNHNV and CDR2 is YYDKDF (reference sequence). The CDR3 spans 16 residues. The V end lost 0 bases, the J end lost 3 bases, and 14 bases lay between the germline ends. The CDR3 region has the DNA TGTGCCACCAGCAGAGATCCAGTGAGACTGGACACTGAAGCTTTCTTT. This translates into CATSRDPVRLDTEAFF.

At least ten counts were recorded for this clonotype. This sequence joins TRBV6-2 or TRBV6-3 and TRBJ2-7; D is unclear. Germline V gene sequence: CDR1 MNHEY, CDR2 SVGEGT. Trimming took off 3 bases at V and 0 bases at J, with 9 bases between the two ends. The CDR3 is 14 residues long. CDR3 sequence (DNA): TGTGCCAGCAGTTATCCCAGGAGCTCCTACGAGCAGTACTTC. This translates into CASSYPRSSYEQYF.

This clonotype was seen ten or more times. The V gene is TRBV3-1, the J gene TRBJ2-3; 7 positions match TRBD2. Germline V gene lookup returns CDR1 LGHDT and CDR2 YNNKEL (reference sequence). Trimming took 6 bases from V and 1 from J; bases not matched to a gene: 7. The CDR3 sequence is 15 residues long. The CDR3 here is CASRGGSLGTDTQYF. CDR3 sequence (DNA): TGTGCCAGCAGGGGCGGGAGCTTGGGCACAGATACGCAGTATTTT.

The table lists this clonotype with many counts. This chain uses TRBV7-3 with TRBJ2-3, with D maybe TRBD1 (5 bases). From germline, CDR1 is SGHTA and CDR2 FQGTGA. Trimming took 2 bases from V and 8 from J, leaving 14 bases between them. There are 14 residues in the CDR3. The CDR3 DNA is TGTGCCAGCAGCTTAGGCCGTGGGGCAGTTACGCAGTATTTT. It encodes CASSLGRGAVTQYF.

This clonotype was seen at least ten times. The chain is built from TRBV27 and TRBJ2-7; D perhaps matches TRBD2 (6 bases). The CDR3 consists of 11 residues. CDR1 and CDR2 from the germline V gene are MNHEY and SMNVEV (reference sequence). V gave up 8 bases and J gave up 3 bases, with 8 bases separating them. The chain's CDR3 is CASAGNYEQYF. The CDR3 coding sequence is TGTGCCAGCGCGGGGAACTACGAGCAGTACTTC.

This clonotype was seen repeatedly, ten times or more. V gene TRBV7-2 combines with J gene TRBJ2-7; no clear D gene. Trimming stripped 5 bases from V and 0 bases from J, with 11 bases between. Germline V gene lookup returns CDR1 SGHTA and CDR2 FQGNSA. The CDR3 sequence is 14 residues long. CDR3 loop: CASSPRGSSYEQYF. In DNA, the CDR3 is TGTGCCAGCAGCCCAAGAGGAAGCTCCTACGAGCAGTACTTC.

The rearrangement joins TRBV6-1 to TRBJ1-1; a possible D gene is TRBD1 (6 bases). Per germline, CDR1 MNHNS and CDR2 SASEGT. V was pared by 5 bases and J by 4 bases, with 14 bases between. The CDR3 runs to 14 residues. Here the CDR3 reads CASSLQGRITEAFF. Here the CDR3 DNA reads TGTGCCAGCAGTCTACAGGGCCGGATCACTGAAGCTTTCTTT.

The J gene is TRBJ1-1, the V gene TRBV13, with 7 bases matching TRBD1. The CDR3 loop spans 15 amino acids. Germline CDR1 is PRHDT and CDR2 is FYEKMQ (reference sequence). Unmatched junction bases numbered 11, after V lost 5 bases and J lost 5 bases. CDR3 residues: CASSAGTVSGTEAFF. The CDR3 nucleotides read TGTGCCAGCAGCGCAGGGACAGTTTCGGGAACTGAAGCTTTCTTT.

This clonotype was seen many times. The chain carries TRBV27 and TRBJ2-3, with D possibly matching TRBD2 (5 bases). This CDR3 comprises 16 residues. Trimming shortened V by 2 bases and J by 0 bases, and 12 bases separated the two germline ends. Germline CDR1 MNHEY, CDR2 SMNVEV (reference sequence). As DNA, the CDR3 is TGTGCCAGCAGTTTAACCACTAGTTATAGCACAGATACGCAGTATTTT. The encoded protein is CASSLTTSYSTDTQYF.

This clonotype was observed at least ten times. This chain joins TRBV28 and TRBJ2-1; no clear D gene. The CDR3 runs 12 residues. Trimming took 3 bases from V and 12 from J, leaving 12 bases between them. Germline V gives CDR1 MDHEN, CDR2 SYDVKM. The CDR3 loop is CASSLLAYGQFF. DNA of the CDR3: TGTGCCAGCAGTTTGCTCGCGTACGGGCAGTTCTTC.

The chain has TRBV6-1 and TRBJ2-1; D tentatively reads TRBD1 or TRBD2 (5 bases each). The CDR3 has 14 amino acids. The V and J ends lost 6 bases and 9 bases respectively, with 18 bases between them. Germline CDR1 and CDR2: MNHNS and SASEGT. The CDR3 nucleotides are TGTGCCAGCAGGAACCCGAGGGGTTGGAGTGAGCAGTTCTTC. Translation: CASRNPRGWSEQFF.

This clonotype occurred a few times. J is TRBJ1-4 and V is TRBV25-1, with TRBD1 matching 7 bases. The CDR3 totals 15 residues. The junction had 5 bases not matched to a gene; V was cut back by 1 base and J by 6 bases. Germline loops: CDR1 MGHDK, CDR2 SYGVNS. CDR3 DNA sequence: TGTGCCAGCAGTGAATTGAGACAGGGTGATGAAAAACTGTTTTTT. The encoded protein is CASSELRQGDEKLFF.

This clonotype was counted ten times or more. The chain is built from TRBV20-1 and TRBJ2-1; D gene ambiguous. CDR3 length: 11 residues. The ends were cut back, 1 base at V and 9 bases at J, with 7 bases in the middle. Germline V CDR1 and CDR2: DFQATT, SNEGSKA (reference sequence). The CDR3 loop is CSARGPGEQFF. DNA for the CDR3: TGCAGTGCTAGAGGCCCTGGTGAGCAGTTCTTC.

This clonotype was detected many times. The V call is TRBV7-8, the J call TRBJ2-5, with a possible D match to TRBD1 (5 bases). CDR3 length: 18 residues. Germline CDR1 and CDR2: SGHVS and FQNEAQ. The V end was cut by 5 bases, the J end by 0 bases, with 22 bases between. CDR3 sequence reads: CASSPRGMAGRYQETQYF. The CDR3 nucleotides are TGTGCCAGCAGCCCAAGGGGTATGGCAGGGCGGTACCAAGAGACCCAGTACTTC.

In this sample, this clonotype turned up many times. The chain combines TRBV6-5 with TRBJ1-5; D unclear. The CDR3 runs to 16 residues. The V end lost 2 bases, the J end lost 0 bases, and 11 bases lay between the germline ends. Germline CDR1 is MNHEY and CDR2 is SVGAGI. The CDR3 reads CASSYPIRYSNQPQHF. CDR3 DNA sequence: TGTGCCAGCAGTTACCCAATCCGTTATAGCAATCAGCCCCAGCATTTT.

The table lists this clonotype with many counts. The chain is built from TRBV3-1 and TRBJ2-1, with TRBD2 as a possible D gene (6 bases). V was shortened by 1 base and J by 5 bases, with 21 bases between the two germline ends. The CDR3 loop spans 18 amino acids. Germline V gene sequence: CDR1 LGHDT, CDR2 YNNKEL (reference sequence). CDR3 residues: CASSQGPPSGRTNNEQFF. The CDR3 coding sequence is TGTGCCAGCAGCCAAGGCCCTCCGAGTGGGAGGACCAACAATGAGCAGTTCTTC.

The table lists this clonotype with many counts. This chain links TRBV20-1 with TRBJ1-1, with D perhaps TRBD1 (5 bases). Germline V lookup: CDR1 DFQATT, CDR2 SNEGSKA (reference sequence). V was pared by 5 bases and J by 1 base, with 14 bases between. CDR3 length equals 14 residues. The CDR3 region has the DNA TGCAGTGCTCGTTGGGGCTCGCCGAACACTGAAGCTTTCTTT. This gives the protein CSARWGSPNTEAFF.

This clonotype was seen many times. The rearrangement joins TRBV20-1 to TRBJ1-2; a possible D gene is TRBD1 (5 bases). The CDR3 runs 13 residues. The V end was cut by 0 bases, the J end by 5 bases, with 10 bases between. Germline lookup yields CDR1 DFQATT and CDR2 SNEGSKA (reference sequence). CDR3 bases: TGCAGTGCTAGAGACGCAGGGCGTTATGGCTACACCTTC. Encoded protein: CSARDAGRYGYTF.